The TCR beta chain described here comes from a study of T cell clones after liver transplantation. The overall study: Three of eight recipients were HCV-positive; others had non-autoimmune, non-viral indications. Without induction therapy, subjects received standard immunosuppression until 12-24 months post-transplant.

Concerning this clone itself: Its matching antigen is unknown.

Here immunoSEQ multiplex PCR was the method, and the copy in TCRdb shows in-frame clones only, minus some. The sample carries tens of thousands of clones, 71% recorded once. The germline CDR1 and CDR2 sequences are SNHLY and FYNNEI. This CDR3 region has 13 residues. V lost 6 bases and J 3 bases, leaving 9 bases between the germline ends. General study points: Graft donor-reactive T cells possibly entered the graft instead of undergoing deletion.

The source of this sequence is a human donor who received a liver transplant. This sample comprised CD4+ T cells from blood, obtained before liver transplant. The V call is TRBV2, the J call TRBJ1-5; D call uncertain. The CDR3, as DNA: TGTGCCAGCAGACTGGGCCCCAATCAGCCCCAGCATTTT. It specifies CASRLGPNQPQHF.